Listed below are T cell receptor beta chains from one sample, sequenced in a study of long-term antiretroviral therapy in people with HIV. The assay was immunoSEQ multiplex PCR, and TCRdb's table has in-frame clones only and misses some. The table has around 13,000 clones, roughly three quarters seen once. The specimen comprised unsorted PBMCs, sampled 0.5 years before starting antiretroviral therapy. The receptors shown here come from a woman aged 40 to 50 with HIV. Each CDR3 is given with its conserved first and last residue. D genes are given only for firm matches. Size is stated for part of the rows, as once, few or many counts, or as a class when the clone is expanded.

clone_size j_call v_call d_call cdr3_aa cdr3_nt
few TRBJ1-1 TRBV25-1 . CASSEYGLAFF TGTGCCAGCAGTGAATATGGGTTGGCTTTCTTT
. TRBJ2-1 TRBV7-9 TRBD2 CASSSSGEQFF TGTGCCAGCAGCTCTAGCGGAGAGCAGTTCTTC
. TRBJ2-2 TRBV13 TRBD2 CASSGGERDTGELFF TGTGCCAGCAGCGGGGGGGAACGGGACACCGGGGAGCTGTTTTTT
. TRBJ2-7 TRBV9 . CASSARGAGTAEQYF TGTGCCAGCAGCGCCCGGGGGGCAGGGACCGCCGAGCAGTACTTC
. TRBJ2-3 TRBV5-1 . CASSPLILDTQYF TGCGCCAGCAGTCCTCTCATACTAGATACGCAGTATTTT
. TRBJ1-6 TRBV27 . CASSFLSTNSPLHF TGTGCCAGCAGTTTTCTGTCAACAAATTCACCCCTCCACTTT
. TRBJ2-3 TRBV5-1 TRBD2 CASSLGASGYPDTQYF TGCGCCAGCAGCTTGGGGGCTAGCGGTTATCCAGATACGCAGTATTTT
. TRBJ2-1 TRBV5-1 TRBD2 CASSSLSGTPYNEQFF TGCGCCAGCAGCTCTCTAAGCGGGACCCCCTACAATGAGCAGTTCTTC
. TRBJ1-3 TRBV10-3 TRBD1 CATSQGGGNTIYF TGTGCCACTTCACAGGGGGGTGGAAACACCATATATTTT
few TRBJ1-5 TRBV19 . CASSRQYSSNQPQHF TGTGCCAGTAGTAGACAGTACTCTAGCAATCAGCCCCAGCATTTT
once TRBJ1-1 TRBV6-6 . CASKKQENTEAFF TGTGCCAGCAAAAAACAGGAGAACACTGAAGCTTTCTTT
. TRBJ1-3 TRBV6-5 . CASTRGDSGNTIYF TGTGCCAGCACCCGAGGGGATTCTGGAAACACCATATATTTT
. TRBJ2-3 TRBV29-1 . CSVASWGIDTQYF TGCAGCGTTGCTAGCTGGGGGATAGATACGCAGTATTTT
. TRBJ1-1 TRBV19 . CASSIGQNTEAFF TGTGCCAGTAGTATAGGTCAGAACACTGAAGCTTTCTTT
. TRBJ1-1 TRBV30 . CAWSMQPNTEAFF TGTGCCTGGAGTATGCAGCCGAACACTGAAGCTTTCTTT
. TRBJ2-7 TRBV11-2 . CASSLGQGGAYEQYF TGTGCCAGCAGCTTAGGTCAGGGAGGCGCCTACGAGCAGTACTTC
once TRBJ2-7 TRBV7-9 . CASSSSSRVGEQYF TGTGCCAGCAGCTCCTCAAGCAGGGTGGGCGAGCAGTACTTC
. TRBJ1-1 TRBV27 TRBD1 CASSLGQGNTEAFF TGTGCCAGCAGTCTCGGACAGGGGAACACTGAAGCTTTCTTT
few TRBJ1-5 TRBV7-9 . CASSSEADQPQHF TGTGCCAGCAGCTCTGAGGCAGATCAGCCCCAGCATTTT
. TRBJ1-2 TRBV9 TRBD1 CASSVASGQGYTF TGTGCCAGCAGCGTAGCATCGGGACAGGGCTACACCTTC
. TRBJ2-1 TRBV7-9 . CASSQILDSTNEQFF TGTGCCAGCAGTCAGATCTTGGACTCCACCAATGAGCAGTTCTTC
large TRBJ2-5 TRBV30 . CAWSVLKGETQYF TGTGCCTGGAGTGTACTGAAGGGGGAGACCCAGTACTTC
. TRBJ2-1 TRBV10-3 . CAISESRAKKAYNEQFF TGTGCCATCAGTGAGTCGAGGGCCAAAAAGGCTTACAATGAGCAGTTCTTC
. TRBJ1-1 TRBV5-1 TRBD1 CASSLGRQGNTEAFF TGCGCCAGCAGCTTGGGACGACAGGGAAACACTGAAGCTTTCTTT
. TRBJ2-6 TRBV13 . CASSLDGDSGANVLTF TGTGCCAGCAGCTTGGACGGAGACTCTGGGGCCAACGTCCTGACTTTC
. TRBJ1-1 TRBV6-5 . CASREDSLNTEAFF TGTGCCAGCAGGGAGGACAGCTTGAACACTGAAGCTTTCTTT
. TRBJ2-5 TRBV7-2 . CASSLGFGVQETQYF TGTGCCAGCAGCCTAGGATTCGGGGTACAAGAGACCCAGTACTTC
. TRBJ2-7 TRBV5-1 . CASSPTENEQYF TGCGCCAGCAGCCCCACAGAAAACGAGCAGTACTTC
. TRBJ2-7 TRBV11-2 TRBD2 CASSLGAGEAYEQYF TGTGCCAGCAGCTTAGGAGCGGGAGAGGCCTACGAGCAGTACTTC
. TRBJ2-2 TRBV7-2 TRBD1 CASTLRTGGTGELFF TGTGCCAGCACCCTAAGGACAGGGGGCACCGGGGAGCTGTTTTTT
. TRBJ1-6 TRBV27 . CASGWKDSPLHF TGTGCCAGCGGGTGGAAGGATTCACCCCTCCACTTT
few TRBJ2-7 TRBV7-9 TRBD2 CASSLRGSGMAYEQYF TGTGCCAGCAGCTTAAGGGGAAGCGGGATGGCCTACGAGCAGTACTTC
. TRBJ1-2 TRBV5-4 . CASSLADSAFYGYTF TGTGCCAGCAGCTTGGCGGACAGTGCCTTCTATGGCTACACCTTC
. TRBJ2-3 TRBV4-3 . CASSPRTSTDTQYF TGCGCCAGCAGCCCAAGGACTAGCACAGATACGCAGTATTTT
. TRBJ1-1 TRBV5-4 . CASSLAGSREAFF TGTGCCAGCAGCTTGGCGGGAAGTCGTGAAGCTTTCTTT
. TRBJ2-7 TRBV10-1 . CASSKGGGNDEQYF TGCGCCAGCAGTAAGGGGGGGGGCAACGACGAGCAGTACTTC
. TRBJ2-7 TRBV5-1 . CASSFGSSYEQYF TGCGCCAGCAGCTTTGGGAGCTCCTACGAGCAGTACTTC
. TRBJ1-1 TRBV27 . CASSPQGRNTEAFF TGTGCCAGCAGTCCGCAGGGGAGGAACACTGAAGCTTTCTTT
. TRBJ1-1 TRBV5-1 . CASSLGGGTEAFF TGCGCCAGCAGCTTGGGGGGAGGCACTGAAGCTTTCTTT
. TRBJ1-2 TRBV5-4 TRBD1 CASSLRGGADYGYTF TGTGCCAGCAGCCTGAGAGGGGGCGCCGACTATGGCTACACCTTC
. TRBJ1-1 TRBV5-1 TRBD1 CASSLGQTGAGGEAFF TGCGCCAGCAGCTTGGGACAGACAGGGGCCGGGGGTGAAGCTTTCTTT
. TRBJ1-5 TRBV19 . CASSIFGVSNQPQHF TGTGCCAGTAGTATCTTCGGGGTTAGCAATCAGCCCCAGCATTTT
. TRBJ2-3 TRBV13 TRBD2 CASSTGGGGTDTQYF TGTGCCAGCAGCACGGGCGGGGGGGGCACAGATACGCAGTATTTT
. TRBJ2-3 TRBV11-2 TRBD1 CASSLPGQLTDTQYF TGTGCCAGCAGCTTACCGGGACAGCTTACAGATACGCAGTATTTT